The 21 T cell receptor beta chains below all came from one sample that was sequenced in a study of early T cells in non-severe SARS-CoV-2 infection. MiXCR, run by TCRdb on the 5' RACE reads, gives a single entry per CDR3 protein. The sample has approximately 77,000 distinct CDR3 sequences; roughly 15% are singletons. Sample: whole blood. These TCRs come from an adult who was a healthcare worker with PCR-confirmed SARS-CoV-2 infection or an uninfected control (not recorded which).

The gene calls are TRBV28 and TRBJ1-1; weak D call: TRBD1 (6 bases). This CDR3 spans 16 amino acids. Germline V gene data show CDR1 as MDHEN and CDR2 as SYDVKM. The V end lost 3 bases, the J end lost 0 bases, and 14 bases lay between the germline ends. The CDR3 reads CASSLRVGGLNTEAFF. CDR3 coding DNA: TGTGCCAGCAGTTTGCGAGTTGGGGGCCTGAACACTGAAGCTTTCTTT.

This clonotype was detected only a few times. The V gene is TRBV6-6, the J gene TRBJ2-7; 12 positions agree with TRBD2. This CDR3 is 17 amino acids long. CDR1 is MNHNY, CDR2 SVGAGI, per germline (reference sequence). Unmatched junction bases numbered 10, after V lost 4 bases and J lost 3 bases. The DNA of the CDR3 is TGTGCCAGCAGTTTCGTACCCTTGACTAGCGGGGGCTACGAGCAGTACTTC. Its protein is CASSFVPLTSGGYEQYF.

This clonotype was seen more than once but under ten times. The V gene is TRBV11-2, the J gene TRBJ1-4; 9 nucleotides line up with TRBD1. The CDR3 length is 14 residues. With V trimmed by 8 bases and J by 13 bases, 14 bases remained unmatched. CDR1 and CDR2 (germline): SGHAT, FQNNGV. CDR3 protein: CASGPGQGRLALFF. CDR3 nucleotides: TGTGCCAGCGGCCCGGGACAGGGCCGTTTAGCACTGTTTTTT.

This clonotype was detected many times. This rearrangement joins TRBV6-5 to TRBJ2-1; perhaps TRBD2 as D (6 bases). CDR3 size: 14 residues. The V end was cut by 1 base, the J end by 4 bases, with 8 bases between. The germline V gene encodes CDR1 MNHEY and CDR2 SVGAGI. The CDR3 loop is CASSYLAGYNEQFF. CDR3 sequence (DNA): TGTGCCAGCAGTTACTTGGCGGGGTACAATGAGCAGTTCTTC.

The CDR3 region has the DNA TGTGCCAGCAGCTTAGAGCGGTCAGCGAGTTACGAGCAGTACTTC. Translated, it gives CASSLERSASYEQYF. The rearrangement uses TRBV11-2 and TRBJ2-7; no clear D gene. Between the trimmed V and J ends, which lost 0 bases and 4 bases, there was a span of 13 bases. The CDR3 is made up of 15 amino acids. CDR1 is SGHAT and CDR2 is FQNNGV in the germline V gene.

In its sample, this clonotype was seen a few times. The chain combines TRBV6-2 or TRBV6-3 with TRBJ2-1, with 7 bases identical to TRBD2. The germline CDR1 and CDR2 sequences are MNHEY and SVGEGT. V was clipped by 7 bases and J by 13 bases; unmatched bases: 19. The CDR3 sequence is 15 residues long. CDR3 in amino acids: CASTEHGSSGRPQFF. The CDR3 DNA sequence: TGTGCCAGCACCGAGCATGGATCTAGCGGAAGACCCCAGTTCTTC.

The CDR3: CASSPRQGGNTEAFF. CDR3 in DNA: TGTGCCAGCAGCCCCCGACAGGGGGGCAACACTGAAGCTTTCTTT. This chain uses TRBV9 with TRBJ1-1, with TRBD1 matching 9 bases. This CDR3 has 15 amino acids. Germline CDR1 and CDR2: SGDLS and YYNGEE. Trimming took 4 bases from V and 2 from J; bases not matched to a gene: 6.

This clonotype was seen a few times. J is TRBJ2-1 and V is TRBV27; TRBD2 agrees at 14 bases. Germline V lookup: CDR1 MNHEY, CDR2 SMNVEV (reference sequence). After removal of 2 bases from V and 7 bases from J, the junction contained 7 bases not matched to a gene. There are 17 residues in the CDR3. This CDR3 reads CASSLAGTSGSKNEQFF. The CDR3 coding sequence is TGTGCCAGCAGTTTAGCGGGGACTAGCGGGAGTAAGAATGAGCAGTTCTTC.

The chain couples TRBV3-2 to TRBJ2-4; TRBD1, the D gene given by the table, was not confirmed from the DNA. TRBV3-2 is listed as a pseudogene. The CDR3 is 18 residues long. The DNA of the CDR3 is TGTGCCAGCAGCCAAGAATCGTGGACAGCAAATTATAAAAACATTCAGTACTTC. It specifies CASSQESWTANYKNIQYF.

The chain couples TRBV18 to TRBJ2-1, with D hard to call. In germline, CDR1 is KGHSH, CDR2 LQKENI. Trimming shortened V by 2 bases and J by 2 bases, and 10 bases separated the two germline ends. The CDR3 consists of 15 residues. The CDR3: CASSPAATPYNEQFF. As DNA, the CDR3 is TGTGCCAGCTCACCAGCAGCTACCCCCTACAATGAGCAGTTCTTC.

This clonotype occurred a few times. For the CDR3, the DNA is TGTGCCAGCAGTTTCAGGCAGGGTCATGGCTACACCTTC. Translating it yields CASSFRQGHGYTF. The chain links TRBV27 to TRBJ1-2; TRBD1 might be the D (5 bases). CDR1 and CDR2 from the germline V gene are MNHEY and SMNVEV (reference sequence). V lost 3 bases and J lost 6, with 11 bases in between. The CDR3 runs to 13 residues.

The chain carries TRBV29-1 and TRBJ1-1, with unresolved D. The CDR3 runs to 13 residues. V dropped 4 bases and J dropped 3 bases, with 12 bases sitting between them. Germline values: CDR1 SQVTM, CDR2 ANQGSEA. In DNA, the CDR3 is TGCAGCGTTGTCAGGTCGAGAGACACTGAAGCTTTCTTT. Protein product: CSVVRSRDTEAFF. Filled out from reference TRBV29-1 and TRBJ1-1, the complete variable domain reads SAVISQKPSRDICQRGTSLTIQCQVDSQVTMMFWYRQQPGQSLTLIATANQGSEATYESGFVIDKFPISRPNLTFSTLTVSNMSPEDSSIYLCSVVRSRDTEAFFGQGTRLTVV.

The chain uses TRBV3-1 and TRBJ1-5; possibly TRBD1 for D (6 bases). This CDR3 comprises 15 residues. CDR1 is LGHDT, CDR2 YNNKEL, per germline (reference sequence). Trimming removed 3 bases at V and 6 bases at J, with 15 bases between. The CDR3, as DNA: TGTGCCAGCAGCCACAGGGGAATAAGGGGTCAGCCCCAGCATTTT. This codes for CASSHRGIRGQPQHF.

This chain joins TRBV20-1 and TRBJ1-1; D perhaps matches TRBD1 (6 bases). Germline values: CDR1 DFQATT, CDR2 SNEGSKA (reference sequence). Trimming cost V 4 bases and J 5 bases, with 17 bases left between them. The CDR3 runs 14 residues. Here the CDR3 DNA reads TGCAGTGCTACCAAGGGACAAGGGCTAACTGAAGCTTTCTTT. It is translated as CSATKGQGLTEAFF.

Only a few counts were recorded for this clonotype. The rearrangement joins TRBV11-2 to TRBJ2-7; 9 bases match TRBD2. V trimming: 8 bases; J trimming: 4 bases; junction bases outside the gene matches: 6. Germline values: CDR1 SGHAT, CDR2 FQNNGV. The CDR3 is made up of 13 amino acids. The CDR3 spells CASSILAGYEQYF. The CDR3 nucleotides are TGTGCCAGCTCGATCCTAGCGGGATACGAGCAGTACTTC. Supplemented by reference TRBV11-2 and TRBJ2-7, the full variable domain reads EAGVAQSPRYKIIEKRQSVAFWCNPISGHATLYWYQQILGQGPKLLIQFQNNGVVDDSQLPKDRFSAERLKGVDSTLKIQPAKLEDSAVYLCASSILAGYEQYFGPGTRLTVT.

This chain connects TRBV7-6 to TRBJ2-3; the match to TRBD2 covers 8 bases. J was trimmed by 2 bases and V by 0 bases; bases with no gene match: 7. CDR3 size: 17 residues. Germline CDR1 is SGHVS and CDR2 is FNYEAQ. DNA for the CDR3: TGTGCCAGCAGCTTAGCCCCCAGCGGGGGTAACACAGATACGCAGTATTTT. Residues: CASSLAPSGGNTDTQYF.

At least ten counts were recorded for this clonotype. The chain has TRBV7-6 and TRBJ2-1; D gene uncertain. The CDR3 is 16 amino acids. Germline CDR1 is SGHVS and CDR2 is FNYEAQ. The ends were cut back, 0 bases at V and 4 bases at J, with 13 bases in the middle. CDR3 protein: CASSLAVVAHYNEQFF. CDR3 sequence (DNA): TGTGCCAGCAGCTTAGCGGTGGTAGCACATTACAATGAGCAGTTCTTC.

The rearrangement uses TRBV3-1 and TRBJ2-7; 8 nucleotides align to TRBD2. J was trimmed by 4 bases and V by 1 base; bases with no gene match: 6. The germline gives CDR1 LGHDT, CDR2 YNNKEL (reference sequence). CDR3 length: 15 amino acids. DNA for the CDR3: TGTGCCAGCAGCCAAGGCCTGGGACTAGAGTACGAGCAGTACTTC. Its translation is CASSQGLGLEYEQYF.

This clonotype was found many times. The gene calls are TRBV12-3 or TRBV12-4 and TRBJ2-7; 11 bases fit TRBD1. V was pared by 10 bases and J by 5 bases, with 10 bases of the junction left unmatched. The CDR3 covers 14 residues. DNA of the CDR3: TGTGCCACCGGAGTTGGGACAGGGGGTAACGAGCAGTACTTC. Its protein is CATGVGTGGNEQYF.

This rearrangement joins TRBV7-2 to TRBJ2-7; D remains ambiguous. In germline, CDR1 is SGHTA, CDR2 FQGNSA. Trimming took off 1 base at V and 2 bases at J, with 9 bases between the two ends. The CDR3 totals 14 residues. The CDR3 DNA sequence: TGTGCCAGCAGCTTAGAGATTGCACCCTACGAGCAGTACTTC. As protein: CASSLEIAPYEQYF.

The sample holds a few counts of this clonotype. The chain combines TRBV3-1 with TRBJ1-2; D ambiguous. The CDR3 runs to 13 residues. In germline, CDR1 is LGHDT, CDR2 YNNKEL (reference sequence). V lost 1 base, J lost 2 bases, and 5 bases lay in between. CDR3 in DNA: TGTGCCAGCAGCCAAGTCCGGAACTATGGCTACACCTTC. This translates into CASSQVRNYGYTF.